This TCR beta chain was sequenced for a study of neurological immune-mediated disorders. CDR1 and CDR2 from the germline V gene are MNHNY and SVGAGI (reference sequence). V gave up 0 bases and J gave up 2 bases, with 13 bases separating them. The CDR3 has 16 amino acids. This clonotype was seen at least ten times. TCRdb independently ran MiXCR on the 5' RACE reads; one entry per CDR3 protein. The sample has 25,000 to 30,000 distinct CDR3 sequences, roughly a sixth seen once; the top ten hold approximately 5%. Noted time point: technical triplicate 3. The chain employs TRBV6-6 and TRBJ2-5, with D perhaps being TRBD1 or TRBD2 (6 bases each). The source material was CD4+ T cells from blood. The source of this sequence is a female donor with HTLV-1-associated myelopathy (HAM/TSP). This CDR3 is CASSYSIGGQQETQYF. The CDR3 DNA is TGTGCCAGCAGTTACTCGATTGGGGGGCAGCAAGAGACCCAGTACTTC.